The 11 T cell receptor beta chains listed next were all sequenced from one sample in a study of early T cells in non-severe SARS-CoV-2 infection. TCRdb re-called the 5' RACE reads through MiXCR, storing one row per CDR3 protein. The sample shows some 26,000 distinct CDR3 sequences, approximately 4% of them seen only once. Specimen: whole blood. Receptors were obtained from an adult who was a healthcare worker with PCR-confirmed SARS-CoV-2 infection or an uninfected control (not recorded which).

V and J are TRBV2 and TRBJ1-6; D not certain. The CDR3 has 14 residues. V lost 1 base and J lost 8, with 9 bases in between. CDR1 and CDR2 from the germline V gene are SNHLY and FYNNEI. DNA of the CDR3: TGTGCCAGCAGTGAAGATCGGAGATATTCACCCCTCCACTTT. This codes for CASSEDRRYSPLHF.

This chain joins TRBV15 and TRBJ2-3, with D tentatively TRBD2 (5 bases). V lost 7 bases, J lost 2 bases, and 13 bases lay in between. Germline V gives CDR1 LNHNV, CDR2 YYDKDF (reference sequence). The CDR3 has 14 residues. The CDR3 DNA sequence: TGTGCCACCACTCGGGGTTCAACCACAGATACGCAGTATTTT. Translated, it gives CATTRGSTTDTQYF.

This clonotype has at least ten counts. The CDR3 loop is CASSISQGAISNQPQHF. CDR3 in DNA: TGTGCCAGTAGTATCTCGCAGGGGGCTATCAGCAATCAGCCCCAGCATTTT. The J gene is TRBJ1-5, the V gene TRBV19, with 8 positions matching TRBD1. Germline CDR1 reads LNHDA; CDR2 reads SQIVND (reference sequence). Unmatched junction bases numbered 8, after V lost 3 bases and J lost 1 base. The CDR3 loop spans 17 amino acids.

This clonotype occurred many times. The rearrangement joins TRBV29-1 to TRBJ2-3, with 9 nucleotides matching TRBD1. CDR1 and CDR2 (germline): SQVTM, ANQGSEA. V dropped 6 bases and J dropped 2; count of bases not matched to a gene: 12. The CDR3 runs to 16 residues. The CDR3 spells CSVGGRTGAPTDTQYF. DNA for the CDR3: TGCAGCGTCGGGGGGAGGACAGGGGCACCCACAGATACGCAGTATTTT.

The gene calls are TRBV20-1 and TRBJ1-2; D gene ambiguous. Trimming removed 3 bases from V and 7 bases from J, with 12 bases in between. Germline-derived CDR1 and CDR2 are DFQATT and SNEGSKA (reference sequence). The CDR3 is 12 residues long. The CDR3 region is CSASSSFPGYTF. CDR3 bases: TGCAGTGCTAGTAGTTCCTTTCCTGGCTACACCTTC.

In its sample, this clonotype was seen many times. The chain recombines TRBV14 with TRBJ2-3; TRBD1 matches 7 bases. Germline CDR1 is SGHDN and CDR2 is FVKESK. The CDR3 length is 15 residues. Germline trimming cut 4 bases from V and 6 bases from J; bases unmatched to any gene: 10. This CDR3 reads CASSPTGQTPDTQYF. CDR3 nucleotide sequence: TGTGCCAGCAGCCCTACGGGACAGACCCCGGATACGCAGTATTTT.

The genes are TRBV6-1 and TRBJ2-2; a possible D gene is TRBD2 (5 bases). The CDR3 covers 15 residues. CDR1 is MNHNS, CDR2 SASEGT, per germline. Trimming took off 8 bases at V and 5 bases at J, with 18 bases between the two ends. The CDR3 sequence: CASRDGLFRTGELFF. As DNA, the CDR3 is TGTGCCAGCCGGGATGGGTTATTTAGGACCGGGGAGCTGTTTTTT.

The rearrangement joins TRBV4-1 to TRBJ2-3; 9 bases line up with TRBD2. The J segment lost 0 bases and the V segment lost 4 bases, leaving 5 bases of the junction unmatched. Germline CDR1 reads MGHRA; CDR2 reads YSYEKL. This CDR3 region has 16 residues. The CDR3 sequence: CASSLLLAGSTDTQYF. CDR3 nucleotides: TGCGCCAGCAGCCTCTTGCTAGCGGGAAGCACAGATACGCAGTATTTT.

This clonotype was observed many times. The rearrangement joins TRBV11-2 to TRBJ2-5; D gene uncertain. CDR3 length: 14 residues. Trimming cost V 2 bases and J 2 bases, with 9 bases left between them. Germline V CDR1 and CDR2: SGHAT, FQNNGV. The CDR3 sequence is CASSLSPEQETQYF. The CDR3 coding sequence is TGTGCCAGCAGCTTATCGCCGGAACAAGAGACCCAGTACTTC.

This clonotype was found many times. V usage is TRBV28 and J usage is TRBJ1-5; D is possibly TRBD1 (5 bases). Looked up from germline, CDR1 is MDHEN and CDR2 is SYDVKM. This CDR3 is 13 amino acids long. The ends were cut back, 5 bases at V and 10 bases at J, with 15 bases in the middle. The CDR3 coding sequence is TGTGCCAGCAGTCCCCCGCCCAGGGTCCCCCAGCATTTT. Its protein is CASSPPPRVPQHF.

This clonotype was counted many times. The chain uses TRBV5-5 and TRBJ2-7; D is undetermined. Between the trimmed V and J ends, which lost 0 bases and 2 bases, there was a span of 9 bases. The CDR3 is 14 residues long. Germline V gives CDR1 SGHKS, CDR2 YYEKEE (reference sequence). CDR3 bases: TGTGCCAGCAGCTTGGGATTACCCCCCTACGAGCAGTACTTC. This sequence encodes CASSLGLPPYEQYF.